The subject of this entry is one T cell receptor beta chain. Looked up from germline, CDR1 is MGHDK and CDR2 is SYGVNS. V was clipped by 4 bases and J by 9 bases, with 13 bases between them. The CDR3 is 13 residues long. Produced via immunoSEQ multiplex PCR; TCRdb's table is partial and in-frame only. The sample has about 300,000 clones; approximately 83% are singletons. This sample was included in a study of blood T cell repertoires in COVID-19. Whole-study context: Samples came from the United States, Italy and Spain, spanning acute and convalescent COVID-19. In each case, the material was cDNA or gDNA derived from T cells, B-cell-depleted T cells, or PBMCs.

The receptor's source is a human donor in a cohort sampled during active COVID-19. The V call is TRBV25-1, the J call TRBJ1-5; D might be TRBD1 (5 bases). Source material: peripheral blood. CDR3 DNA: TGTGCCAGCAGTGTCCGGGGGATGAGGCCCCAGCATTTT. Protein product: CASSVRGMRPQHF.